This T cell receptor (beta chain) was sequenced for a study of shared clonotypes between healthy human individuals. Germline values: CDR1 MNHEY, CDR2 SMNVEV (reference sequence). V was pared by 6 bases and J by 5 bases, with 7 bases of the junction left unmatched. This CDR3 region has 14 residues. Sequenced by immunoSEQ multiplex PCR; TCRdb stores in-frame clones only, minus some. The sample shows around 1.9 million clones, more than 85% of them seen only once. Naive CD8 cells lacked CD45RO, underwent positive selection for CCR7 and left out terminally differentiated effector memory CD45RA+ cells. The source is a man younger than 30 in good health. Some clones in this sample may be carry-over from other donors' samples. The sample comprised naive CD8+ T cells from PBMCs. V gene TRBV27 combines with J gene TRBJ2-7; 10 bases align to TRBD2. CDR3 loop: CASRPSGRSHEQYF. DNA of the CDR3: TGTGCCAGCAGGCCTAGCGGGAGATCCCACGAGCAGTACTTC.